These 11 T cell receptor beta chains were all obtained from the same sample, sequenced in a study of blood T cell repertoires in COVID-19. The repertoire was sequenced with immunoSEQ multiplex PCR; TCRdb's copy has only in-frame clones and lacks some. The sample lists about 74,000 clones, over 85% occurring once. The specimen was peripheral blood. Receptors were obtained from a human donor in a cohort sampled during active COVID-19.

The rearrangement joins TRBV7-9 to TRBJ2-7, with TRBD2 identical over 7 bases. From germline, CDR1 is SEHNR and CDR2 FQNEAQ (reference sequence). V gave up 1 base and J gave up 4 bases; unmatched junction bases: 4. This CDR3 has 14 residues. The CDR3 sequence is CASSLVPGRYEQYF. The CDR3 coding sequence is TGTGCCAGCAGCTTAGTCCCCGGGAGGTACGAGCAGTACTTC.

This CDR3 reads CASSLGGSVTEAFF. The CDR3, as DNA: TGTGCCAGCAGTTTAGGGGGGTCTGTCACTGAAGCTTTCTTT. This sequence joins TRBV28 and TRBJ1-1, with D possibly matching TRBD1 (5 bases). Deletions cut 2 bases from V and 4 bases from J, with 11 bases between. Germline values: CDR1 MDHEN, CDR2 SYDVKM. CDR3 length: 14 amino acids.

The genes are TRBV9 and TRBJ2-7; 8 bases fit TRBD1. The CDR3 covers 13 residues. Germline-derived CDR1 and CDR2 are SGDLS and YYNGEE. With 3 bases clipped from V and 6 bases from J, the junction kept 5 bases outside the gene matches. The CDR3 is CASSEDRVSEQYF. As DNA, the CDR3 is TGTGCCAGCAGCGAGGACAGGGTTTCCGAGCAGTACTTC.

The chain combines TRBV2 with TRBJ2-3; maybe TRBD1 (6 bases). The CDR3 length is 15 residues. V was cut by 2 bases and J by 4 bases, with 13 bases left in between. Per the germline V gene, CDR1 is SNHLY and CDR2 is FYNNEI. The CDR3: CASSEQGLRADTQYF. CDR3 DNA sequence: TGTGCCAGCAGTGAACAGGGGCTTAGGGCAGATACGCAGTATTTT.

V is TRBV7-8 and J is TRBJ2-7; no firm D call. Trimming stripped 1 base from V and 2 bases from J, with 9 bases between. The CDR3 totals 14 residues. Germline loops: CDR1 SGHVS, CDR2 FQNEAQ. CDR3 sequence: CASSLVGSTYEQYF. The CDR3 coding sequence is TGTGCCAGCAGCTTAGTGGGCTCAACCTACGAGCAGTACTTC.

Concerning this clone: This CDR3 is also generated by other DNA sequences in the sample. The rearrangement links TRBV7-9 to TRBJ2-6; TRBD2 might be the D (6 bases). The ends were cut back, 6 bases at V and 4 bases at J, with 13 bases in the middle. CDR3 length: 15 amino acids. Germline CDR1 reads SEHNR; CDR2 reads FQNEAQ (reference sequence). The CDR3 loop is CASRRGSSGANVLTF. The CDR3 DNA reads TGTGCCAGCAGGCGGGGCAGCTCCGGGGCCAACGTCCTGACTTTC.

V usage is TRBV4-1 and J usage is TRBJ1-5, with D possibly matching TRBD1 (6 bases). The germline gives CDR1 MGHRA, CDR2 YSYEKL. Trimming cost V 0 bases and J 4 bases, with 10 bases left between them. The CDR3 has 15 amino acids. CDR3 sequence: CASSQEITGNQPQHF. The DNA for the CDR3 is TGCGCCAGCAGCCAAGAAATCACAGGGAATCAGCCCCAGCATTTT.

CDR3 region: CASSLGRNTGELFF. The CDR3 DNA is TGTGCCAGCAGCTTAGGCAGAAACACCGGGGAGCTGTTTTTT. The chain is built from TRBV7-9 and TRBJ2-2; D is undetermined. The germline V gene encodes CDR1 SEHNR and CDR2 FQNEAQ (reference sequence). V was trimmed by 1 base and J by 2 bases, leaving 5 bases between them. The CDR3 covers 14 residues.

The gene calls are TRBV11-2 and TRBJ1-4; tentative D call: TRBD1 (5 bases). V gave up 11 bases and J gave up 5 bases, with 21 bases separating them. Germline loops: CDR1 SGHAT, CDR2 FQNNGV. CDR3 size: 15 residues. Here the CDR3 DNA reads TGTGCCTCCAACTGGGGAGGGGTTATCAATGAAAAACTGTTTTTT. Its translation is CASNWGGVINEKLFF.

The chain joins TRBV9 to TRBJ2-1, with 9 bases fitting TRBD2. Germline values: CDR1 SGDLS, CDR2 YYNGEE. V gave up 2 bases and J gave up 6 bases; unmatched junction bases: 3. CDR3 length: 14 amino acids. The chain's CDR3 is CASSVGLASNEQFF. The CDR3 DNA sequence: TGTGCCAGCAGCGTGGGACTAGCATCCAATGAGCAGTTCTTC.

The chain combines TRBV3-1 (or the pseudogene TRBV3-2) with TRBJ2-7, with 9 bases identical to TRBD1. Germline assignment: CDR1 LGHDT and CDR2 YNNKEL (reference sequence). J was trimmed by 2 bases and V by 3 bases; bases with no gene match: 8. The CDR3 has 16 amino acids. The CDR3 nucleotides are TGTGCCAGCAGCCATACTCCGGGACAGGGAGCCTACGAGCAGTACTTC. Its translation is CASSHTPGQGAYEQYF.